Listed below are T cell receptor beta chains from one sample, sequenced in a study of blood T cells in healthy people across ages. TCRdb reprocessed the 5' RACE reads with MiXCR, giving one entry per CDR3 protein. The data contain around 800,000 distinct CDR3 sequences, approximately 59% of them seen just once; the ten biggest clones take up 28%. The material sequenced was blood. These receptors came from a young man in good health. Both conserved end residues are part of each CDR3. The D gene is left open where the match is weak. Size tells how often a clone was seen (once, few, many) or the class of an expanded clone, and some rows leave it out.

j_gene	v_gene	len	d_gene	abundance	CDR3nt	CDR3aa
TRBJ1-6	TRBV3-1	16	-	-	TGTGCCAGCAGCCAAGACAGGGAGCCCTATAATTCACCCCTCCACTTT	CASSQDREPYNSPLHF
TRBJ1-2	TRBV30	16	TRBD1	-	TGTGCCTGGAGTGGGAGTCCCGGGACAGGGGTTTATGGCTACACCTTC	CAWSGSPGTGVYGYTF
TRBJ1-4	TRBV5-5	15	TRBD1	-	TGTGCCAGCAGCTGGGGACAGGCTAGTAATGAAAAACTGTTTTTT	CASSWGQASNEKLFF
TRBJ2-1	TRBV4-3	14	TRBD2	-	TGCGCCAGCAGCCACCTCGGGACTAACAATGAGCAGTTCTTC	CASSHLGTNNEQFF
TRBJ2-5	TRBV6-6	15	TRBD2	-	TGTGCCAGCAGTTTCAGGGTCGGGAGGCGGGAGACCCAGTACTTC	CASSFRVGRRETQYF
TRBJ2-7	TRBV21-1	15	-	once	TGTGCCAGCAGCTGTATGAAACGGGCGCCTAACGAGCAGTACTTC	CASSCMKRAPNEQYF
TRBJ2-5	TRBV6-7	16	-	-	TGTGCCAGCAGTTACTGTCCGGGTAGTGGATTGGAGACCCGGTACTTC	CASSYCPGSGLETRYF
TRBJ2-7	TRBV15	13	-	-	TGTGCCACCAGCAGAGAGGTACACTACGAGCAGTACTTC	CATSREVHYEQYF
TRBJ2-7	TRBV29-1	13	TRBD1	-	TGCAGCGTTGAAATAACAGGGGCCTACGAGCAGTACTTC	CSVEITGAYEQYF
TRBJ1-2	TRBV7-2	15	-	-	TGTGCCAGCAGCCCGTGGGACGGATCTAACTATGGCTACACCTTC	CASSPWDGSNYGYTF
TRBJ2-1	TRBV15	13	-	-	TGTGTCACCAGCAGCAGTTGGGGGGAAGAGCAGTTCTTC	CVTSSSWGEEQFF
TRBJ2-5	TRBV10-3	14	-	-	TGTGCCATCAGTCGGGACCGATACCAAGAGACCCAGTACTTC	CAISRDRYQETQYF
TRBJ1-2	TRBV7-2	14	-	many	TGTGCCAGCAGCAGGGACGGAGCTAACTATGGCTACACCTTC	CASSRDGANYGYTF
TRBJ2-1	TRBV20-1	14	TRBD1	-	TGCAGTGCTAGACGACAGGGGGCGGGGAATGAGCAGTTCTTC	CSARRQGAGNEQFF
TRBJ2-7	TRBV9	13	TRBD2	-	TGTGCCAGCAGCGTATTGGATGGGAGGGCCCAGTACTTT	CASSVLDGRAQYF
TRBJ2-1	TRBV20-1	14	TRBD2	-	TGCAGTGCAATAGCGGGTTACGGCTACAATGAGCAGTTCTTC	CSAIAGYGYNEQFF
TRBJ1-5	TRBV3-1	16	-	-	TGTGCCAGCAGCCCATCTCAGGGGCCCCGCAATCAGCCCCAGCATTTT	CASSPSQGPRNQPQHF
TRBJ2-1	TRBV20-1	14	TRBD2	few	TGCAGTGCTAGAGGAGGGCGGGGGGGCGATGAGCAGTTCTTC	CSARGGRGGDEQFF
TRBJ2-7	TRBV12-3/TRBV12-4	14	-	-	TGTGCCAGCAGTTTAAGTCCGGGATCGGGGGAGCAGTACTTC	CASSLSPGSGEQYF
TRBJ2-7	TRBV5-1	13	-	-	TGCGCCAGCAGCTTGGGACAGGTCGGCGGGCAGTACTTC	CASSLGQVGGQYF
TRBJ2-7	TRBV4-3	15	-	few	TGCGCCAGCAGCCATCAAATCGACAGGCACGACGAGCAGTACTTC	CASSHQIDRHDEQYF
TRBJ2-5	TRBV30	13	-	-	TGTGCCTGGAGCCTACAGGCCCAAGAGACCCAGTACTTC	CAWSLQAQETQYF
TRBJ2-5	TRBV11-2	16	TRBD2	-	TGTGCCAGCAGCTCTTTAGCGGGGCCCCTACAAGAGACCCAGTACTTC	CASSSLAGPLQETQYF
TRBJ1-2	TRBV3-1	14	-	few	TGTGCCAGCAGCCTTGCTCTGGAGAACTATGGCTACACCTTC	CASSLALENYGYTF
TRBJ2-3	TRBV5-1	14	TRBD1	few	TGCGCCAGCCAGAGGACAGGAAGCACAGATACGCAGTATTTT	CASQRTGSTDTQYF
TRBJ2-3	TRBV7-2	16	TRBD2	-	TGTGCCAGCAGCTTAGCGAACGGGGGGGCCCTAGATACGCAGTATTTT	CASSLANGGALDTQYF
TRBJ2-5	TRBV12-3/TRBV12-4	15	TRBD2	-	TGTGCCAGCAGTTTCTTCTTAGCGGGAGGGGAGACCCAGTACTTC	CASSFFLAGGETQYF
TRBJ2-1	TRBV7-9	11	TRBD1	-	TGTGCCAGCAGCGTAGACAGGGTACAGTTCTTC	CASSVDRVQFF
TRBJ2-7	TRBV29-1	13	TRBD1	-	TGCAGCGTTCTTAGGACAGGTTTCTACGAGCAGTACTTC	CSVLRTGFYEQYF
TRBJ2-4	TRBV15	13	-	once	TGTGCCACCAGCAAAGCAGGGCCAAACATTCAGTACTTC	CATSKAGPNIQYF
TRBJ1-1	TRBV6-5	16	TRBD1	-	TGTGCCAGCAGCTTAAGGGCAGGGGGCCGGAACACTGAAGCTTTCTTT	CASSLRAGGRNTEAFF